This T cell receptor beta chain was sequenced during a study of CD8 T cells in ankylosing spondylitis. Germline loops: CDR1 DFQATT, CDR2 SNEGSKA (reference sequence). The CDR3 length is 15 residues. V was pared by 1 base and J by 3 bases, with 9 bases of the junction left unmatched. By quantitative 5'-RACE with molecular barcodes, the TCR beta libraries were made. MiXCR was run by TCRdb on the 5' RACE reads, yielding one entry per CDR3 protein. The profile shows just under 350,000 distinct CDR3 sequences, over 12% of them singletons. General study findings and limits: Clones linked with disease were CD8+ and fairly uncommon in the peripheral blood. The study identified a TCR beta motif of under ten highly homologous variants that appeared characteristic of ankylosing spondylitis blood. Some motif variants were previously reported in reactive arthritis synovial fluid and blood.

This clonotype was found a few times. Its antigen is still unknown. The source is a male donor with ankylosing spondylitis or in good health (not recorded which). The chain couples TRBV20-1 to TRBJ2-7, with 7 bases identical to TRBD2. Sequencing input: blood, either unsorted or a sorted T cell fraction (not recorded which). The DNA of the CDR3 is TGCAGTGCTAGAGCTTCTAGCGGAGGGCTCTACGAGCAGTACTTC. The encoded protein is CSARASSGGLYEQYF.